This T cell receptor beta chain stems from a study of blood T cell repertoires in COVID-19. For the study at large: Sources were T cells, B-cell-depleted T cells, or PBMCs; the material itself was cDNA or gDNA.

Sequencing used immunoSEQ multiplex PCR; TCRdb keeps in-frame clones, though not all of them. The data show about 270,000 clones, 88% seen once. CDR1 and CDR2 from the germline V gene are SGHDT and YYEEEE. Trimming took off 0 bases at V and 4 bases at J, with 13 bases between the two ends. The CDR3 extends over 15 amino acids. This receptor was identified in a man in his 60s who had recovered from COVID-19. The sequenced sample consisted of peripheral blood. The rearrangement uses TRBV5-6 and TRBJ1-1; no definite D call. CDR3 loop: CASSLALGGGTEAFF. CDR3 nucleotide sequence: TGTGCCAGCAGCTTGGCCTTAGGCGGTGGCACTGAAGCTTTCTTT.